This is a list of T cell receptor beta chains from one sample in a study of blood T cells in healthy people across ages. TCRdb fed the 5' RACE reads into MiXCR, producing one record per CDR3 protein. The repertoire has 1.8 million or so distinct CDR3 sequences, roughly 43% of them found once; the top ten carry about 21%. Sequenced input: blood. These receptors all stem from a human donor in good health. Each CDR3 is given with its conserved first and last residue. The D gene is left open where the match is weak. Only part of the rows carry a size: once, few, many, or a class if the clone is expanded.

>NA|TRBJ2-1|TRBV21-1|NA
CASGYRPPSYNEQFF
TGTGCCAGCGGTTACAGGCCTCCCTCCTACAATGAGCAGTTCTTC
>NA|TRBJ2-1|TRBV6-2/TRBV6-3|NA
CASRILGRGNEQFF
TGTGCCAGCAGGATACTGGGACGGGGAAATGAGCAGTTCTTC
>few|TRBJ2-7|TRBV5-1|TRBD2
CASSLRSSGGRIYEQYF
TGCGCCAGCAGCTTGAGGAGTAGCGGGGGTCGTATTTACGAGCAGTACTTC
>NA|TRBJ2-3|TRBV20-1|TRBD2
CSARDIERGGTDTQYF
TGCAGTGCTAGAGATATCGAGCGGGGGGGCACAGATACGCAGTATTTT
>NA|TRBJ2-7|TRBV28|NA
CASRSGSTYEQYF
TGTGCCAGCAGATCGGGGAGTACCTACGAGCAGTACTTC
>NA|TRBJ2-5|TRBV11-1|NA
CASSWVFRETQYF
TGTGCCAGCAGCTGGGTCTTCAGGGAGACCCAGTACTTC
>NA|TRBJ2-1|TRBV20-1|TRBD1
CSAREVTAPRGYNEQFF
TGCAGTGCTAGAGAGGTTACGGCGCCCAGGGGGTACAATGAGCAGTTCTTC
>NA|TRBJ1-2|TRBV9|NA
CASSVSGASYTF
TGTGCCAGCAGCGTCTCGGGGGCCAGCTACACCTTC
>NA|TRBJ1-1|TRBV4-2|NA
CASSRLGGGPDTEAFF
TGTGCCAGCAGCCGACTGGGGGGGGGACCCGACACTGAAGCTTTCTTT
>NA|TRBJ2-7|TRBV12-3/TRBV12-4|TRBD2
CASSFLGEGRNIQYF
TGTGCCAGCAGTTTCTTGGGGGAGGGGAGAAACATCCAGTACTTC
>NA|TRBJ2-3|TRBV7-2|NA
CASSLDRVGGTQYF
TGTGCCAGCAGCTTAGACAGGGTGGGGGGTACGCAGTATTTT
>NA|TRBJ2-5|TRBV20-1|TRBD2
CSARDPQRGLDEQYF
TGCAGTGCTAGAGATCCCCAGCGGGGGCTGGATGAGCAGTACTTC
>NA|TRBJ1-2|TRBV6-2/TRBV6-3|TRBD1
CASSPDRASGYGYTF
TGTGCCAGCAGTCCGGACAGGGCCTCCGGCTATGGCTACACCTTC
>NA|TRBJ1-2|TRBV7-2|TRBD1
CASSTRDRRDGYTF
TGTGCCAGCAGCACAAGGGACAGACGGGATGGCTACACCTTC
>NA|TRBJ1-1|TRBV20-1|NA
CSVAGVYTEAFF
TGCAGTGTTGCAGGGGTGTACACTGAAGCTTTCTTT
>many|TRBJ2-1|TRBV20-1|NA
CSAPQGYYNEQFF
TGCAGTGCGCCACAGGGTTACTACAATGAGCAGTTCTTC
>few|TRBJ2-3|TRBV28|TRBD2
CASSFLAGVLTDTQYF
TGTGCCAGCAGTTTCTTAGCGGGGGTTCTGACAGATACGCAGTATTTT
>few|TRBJ1-2|TRBV7-9|NA
CASSLVGAPRYGYTF
TGTGCCAGCAGCTTAGTCGGGGCACCGAGATATGGCTACACCTTC
>NA|TRBJ2-7|TRBV7-9|NA
CASSFRTEAYEQYF
TGTGCCAGCAGCTTCCGGACAGAGGCCTACGAGCAGTACTTC
>many|TRBJ2-7|TRBV7-2|NA
CASSYRESYEQYF
TGTGCCAGCAGTTACAGGGAATCCTACGAGCAGTACTTC
>NA|TRBJ2-7|TRBV7-9|NA
CASSPTDRLIGEQYF
TGTGCCAGCAGCCCGACAGACAGGCTCATTGGGGAGCAGTACTTC
>few|TRBJ2-1|TRBV7-2|TRBD2
CASGPRQRGGNEQFF
TGTGCCAGCGGACCCAGACAGCGGGGGGGTAATGAGCAGTTCTTC
>NA|TRBJ2-6|TRBV6-2/TRBV6-3|NA
CASSYQATHSGANVLTF
TGTGCCAGCAGTTACCAGGCTACGCACTCTGGGGCCAACGTCCTGACTTTC
>NA|TRBJ1-5|TRBV6-5|TRBD1
CASRGQGGNQPQHF
TGTGCCAGCCGCGGACAGGGAGGCAATCAGCCCCAGCATTTT